A single sample is the source of the 13 T cell receptor beta chains below, sequenced in a study of shared clonotypes between healthy human individuals. Sequencing was performed with immunoSEQ multiplex PCR; in TCRdb, only in-frame clones are kept and a portion is missing. This sample yields 950,000 to 1,100,000 clones, of which about three quarters are seen a single time; approximately 1.3% belongs to the top ten. The material sequenced was memory CD4+ T cells sorted from blood. Indicated subset: CD45RA-negative fraction. These receptors were collected from a man between 18 and 35 years old in good health.

This rearrangement joins TRBV10-1 to TRBJ1-6; D is uncertain. V was clipped by 3 bases and J by 7 bases, with 16 bases between them. The germline V gene has CDR1 WNHNN and CDR2 SYGVQD (reference sequence). CDR3 length: 16 residues. CDR3: CASSESTVSRNSPLHF. CDR3 in DNA: TGCGCCAGCAGTGAATCGACGGTCAGCCGAAATTCACCCCTCCACTTT.

The chain recombines TRBV7-9 with TRBJ2-5; TRBD2 agrees at 7 bases. CDR1 is SEHNR and CDR2 is FQNEAQ in the germline V gene (reference sequence). This CDR3 spans 15 amino acids. Trimming at V came to 5 bases and at J to 3 bases, leaving 9 bases not matched to a gene. The DNA for the CDR3 is TGTGCCAGCAGCCGTGGGGGGGTGGAGAAAGAGACCCAGTACTTC. As protein: CASSRGGVEKETQYF. The full variable domain, in which reference TRBV7-9 and TRBJ2-5 provide the parts outside the CDR3, is DTGVSQNPRHKITKRGQNVTFRCDPISEHNRLYWYRQTLGQGPEFLTYFQNEAQLEKSRLLSDRFSAERPKGSFSTLEIQRTEQGDSAMYLCASSRGGVEKETQYFGPGTRLLVL.

The chain links TRBV10-3 to TRBJ2-7, with D perhaps TRBD2 (6 bases). The CDR3 runs 14 residues. With 3 bases removed from V and 4 bases from J, the gap between germline ends came to 13 bases. Looked up from germline, CDR1 is ENHRY and CDR2 is SYGVKD. CDR3 nucleotide sequence: TGTGCCATCAGTGACGGAAGAGCGGGTTACGAGCAGTACTTC. Translated: CAISDGRAGYEQYF.

The chain uses TRBV4-2 and TRBJ2-7; D unresolved. Deletions cut 3 bases from V and 1 base from J, with 4 bases between. This CDR3 contains 12 residues. CDR1 is LGHNA, CDR2 YNFKEQ, per germline. The CDR3 region is CASSHGSYEQYF. CDR3 bases: TGTGCCAGCAGCCATGGTTCCTACGAGCAGTACTTC.

The chain carries TRBV10-3 and TRBJ1-5; TRBD1 is a possible D gene (6 bases). The CDR3 runs 15 residues. Trimming removed 4 bases from V and 0 bases from J, with 10 bases in between. The germline CDR1 and CDR2 sequences are ENHRY and SYGVKD. The CDR3, as DNA: TGTGCCATCAGTGCGGCAGGGGATAGCAATCAGCCCCAGCATTTT. This gives the protein CAISAAGDSNQPQHF.

This clone was counted once. The chain couples TRBV5-1 to TRBJ2-5, with TRBD2 identical over 11 bases. CDR1 and CDR2 from the germline V gene are SGHRS and YFSETQ. There are 17 residues in the CDR3. The V segment lost 0 bases and the J segment 4 bases; nucleotides outside the gene matches: 8. The CDR3, as DNA: TGCGCCAGCAGCTTGGCGCCTAGCGGGAGGTTGGGAGAGACCCAGTACTTC. This gives the protein CASSLAPSGRLGETQYF.

The CDR3 spells CATLRDSPYEQYF. CDR3 DNA sequence: TGTGCCACCCTTAGGGACAGCCCCTACGAGCAGTACTTC. The chain combines TRBV6-5 with TRBJ2-7; 7 bases match TRBD1. Germline values: CDR1 MNHEY, CDR2 SVGAGI. This CDR3 is 13 amino acids long. The V segment lost 10 bases and the J segment 2 bases; nucleotides outside the gene matches: 8.

DNA of the CDR3: TGTGCCTGGAGTCTGGCAGTTGAAGCTTTCTTT. Amino acid sequence: CAWSLAVEAFF. The rearrangement links TRBV30 to TRBJ1-1, with no clear D. Germline V gene data show CDR1 as GTSNPN and CDR2 as SVGIG (reference sequence). The CDR3 has 11 residues. Trimming cost V 2 bases and J 7 bases, with 8 bases left between them.

The genes are TRBV15 and TRBJ1-1, with unresolved D. Germline V gene lookup returns CDR1 LNHNV and CDR2 YYDKDF (reference sequence). The CDR3 contains 17 residues. Trimming cost V 0 bases and J 1 base, with 15 bases left between them. The CDR3 nucleotides are TGTGCCACCAGCAGAGATCTGGATAGATTGTGGAACACTGAAGCTTTCTTT. Its translation: CATSRDLDRLWNTEAFF.

The V call is TRBV10-1, the J call TRBJ1-6; D call uncertain. Per the germline V gene, CDR1 is WNHNN and CDR2 is SYGVQD (reference sequence). V was trimmed by 0 bases and J by 7 bases, leaving 4 bases between them. The CDR3 is 13 residues long. The CDR3 nucleotides read TGCGCCAGCAGTGAGTCGAAAAATTCACCCCTCCACTTT. Translation gives CASSESKNSPLHF.

This sequence joins TRBV4-1 and TRBJ2-3; 11 bases agree with TRBD2. CDR1 and CDR2 from the germline V gene are MGHRA and YSYEKL. The V and J ends lost 1 base and 1 base, in that order; junction bases with no gene match: 7. The CDR3 totals 18 residues. The CDR3 spells CASSQGFLAGGGTDTQYF. The CDR3 region has the DNA TGCGCCAGCAGCCAAGGATTCCTAGCGGGGGGCGGCACAGATACGCAGTATTTT.

The chain couples TRBV5-1 to TRBJ1-2; D not resolved. CDR3 length: 13 residues. CDR1 is SGHRS and CDR2 is YFSETQ in the germline V gene. V was clipped by 0 bases and J by 5 bases, with 8 bases between them. The CDR3 spells CASSLGTLYGYTF. The DNA of the CDR3 is TGCGCCAGCAGCTTGGGGACCTTGTATGGCTACACCTTC.

The chain joins TRBV5-1 to TRBJ2-7; no clear D. The germline gives CDR1 SGHRS, CDR2 YFSETQ. Trimming left V 5 bases short and J 5 bases short, with 17 bases between. The CDR3 spans 14 residues. This chain's CDR3 is CASRKGSDFNEQYF. The DNA for the CDR3 is TGCGCCAGCAGGAAGGGTTCAGATTTCAACGAGCAGTACTTC.